One sample yielded the 7 T cell receptor beta chains listed below, sequenced in a study of vaccination and CD4 T cells after COVID-19. Once obtained from cultured CD4+ T cells, the DNA was sequenced using the Oncomine TCR Beta short-read assay. TCRdb re-analysed the PCR reads in MiXCR, keeping a single row per CDR3 protein. The repertoire holds around 15,000 distinct CDR3 sequences, 52% seen once, with roughly 3.5% in the top ten. Treatment noted: approximately 9-day PBMC culture with coronavirus spike peptide pools or control peptides (ViraFEST assay). No antigen has been identified for these receptors. The sequences come from CD4+ T cells from blood, cultured in vitro, collected before SARS-CoV-2 vaccination. These receptors all stem from a human donor who had recovered from COVID-19.

This chain links TRBV7-2 with TRBJ2-3; D is unresolved. Germline V gives CDR1 SGHTA, CDR2 FQGNSA. Trimming removed 5 bases from V and 0 bases from J, with 9 bases in between. The CDR3 length is 14 residues. DNA of the CDR3: TGTGCCAGCAGCCGGGTGTCTAGCACAGATACGCAGTATTTT. Protein sequence: CASSRVSSTDTQYF.

Notes on this clonotype: An end of the junction differs from the germline gene, which may be a read error. The chain recombines TRBV3-1 with TRBJ2-7, with 7 bases that match TRBD2. This CDR3 has 13 amino acids. CDR1 is LGHDT, CDR2 YNNKEL, per germline (reference sequence). In DNA form, the CDR3 reads TGTGCCAGCAGTCAAGAGCCTAGCGGAGCACAGTACTTC. Protein product: CASSQEPSGAQYF.

This clonotype was seen a single time. The chain employs TRBV27 and TRBJ1-5, with D possibly being TRBD1 (5 bases). Germline V gene data show CDR1 as MNHEY and CDR2 as SMNVEV (reference sequence). The V and J ends lost 4 bases and 3 bases respectively, with 16 bases between them. This CDR3 comprises 16 residues. CDR3 amino acids: CASSSTGTVFNQPQHF. CDR3 coding DNA: TGTGCCAGCAGTTCCACCGGGACGGTATTCAATCAGCCCCAGCATTTT.

This sequence joins TRBV20-1 and TRBJ2-5; 8 positions agree with TRBD2. Germline loops: CDR1 DFQATT, CDR2 SNEGSKA (reference sequence). The CDR3 is 16 amino acids. Trimming removed 3 bases from V and 1 base from J; junction bases left unmatched: 10. The CDR3 bases are TGCAGTGCTAGCCGTTTGGCAGCGGGAGCCCAAGAGACCCAGTACTTC. Protein sequence: CSASRLAAGAQETQYF.

V usage is TRBV6-1 and J usage is TRBJ1-2, with TRBD1 as a possible D gene (5 bases). The length of the CDR3 is 14 residues. Trimming took 6 bases from V and 1 from J, leaving 12 bases between them. Germline assignment: CDR1 MNHNS and CDR2 SASEGT. The CDR3 here is CASRGTRDNYGYTF. The CDR3 DNA is TGTGCCAGCAGGGGGACGAGAGATAACTATGGCTACACCTTC.

This chain joins TRBV12-3 or TRBV12-4 and TRBJ2-2, with 8 bases lining up with TRBD2. The J segment lost 0 bases and the V segment lost 6 bases, leaving 3 bases of the junction unmatched. The CDR3 is 15 amino acids. The CDR3 sequence is CASRHGGANTGELFF. DNA for the CDR3: TGTGCCAGCAGGCACGGGGGGGCGAACACCGGGGAGCTGTTTTTT.

The chain recombines TRBV20-1 with TRBJ1-2; TRBD1 is a possible D gene (5 bases). CDR3 length: 13 residues. Germline V gene data show CDR1 as DFQATT and CDR2 as SNEGSKA (reference sequence). Trimming pared 3 bases from V and 3 bases from J, leaving 11 bases between. CDR3 bases: TGCAGTGCTAGTTCGCAGGGCGACTATGGCTACACCTTC. Protein sequence: CSASSQGDYGYTF.